The clone carrying this T cell receptor beta chain was seen more than once but under ten times. What it binds is not known. Other DNA sequences in this sample translate to the same CDR3. Produced via immunoSEQ multiplex PCR; TCRdb's table is partial and in-frame only. The sample contains 3,600 or so clones, 72% of which appear only once. The data were obtained in a study of graft-versus-host responses after intestinal transplantation. Study-level results: Detected in recipient marrow were GvH clones, some of which were first observed in ileum or blood.

Trimming left V 0 bases short and J 8 bases short, with 8 bases between. In germline, CDR1 is SGDLS, CDR2 YYNGEE. The CDR3 consists of 12 residues. From the graft tissue, intraepithelial and lamina propria lymphocytes were released through processing. The material sequenced was ileum tissue, taken around 1,000 days after intestinal transplantation. This chain connects TRBV9 to TRBJ1-2; no clear D gene. The clonotype originates from a human patient who received an intestinal transplant, so some T cells may come from the graft donor. CDR3 loop: CASSVDGGGYTF. The CDR3 DNA reads as TGTGCCAGCAGCGTAGACGGAGGCGGCTACACCTTC.